One and the same sample provided the 21 T cell receptor beta chains below, sequenced in a study of T cells expressing NK-cell markers. Using the 5' RACE reads, TCRdb records one entry per CDR3 protein without DNA. This repertoire includes almost 450,000 distinct CDR3 sequences. Material for sequencing was blood T cells: a sorted CD56 or NKG2C T cell subset, CD4+ or CD8+ T cells, or bulk PBMC T cells (not recorded which). Receptors originate from a woman aged 18 to 75 in good health.

The rearrangement links TRBV30 to TRBJ1-4. The length of the CDR3 is 15 residues. Germline CDR1 and CDR2: GTSNPN and SVGIG (reference sequence). The CDR3 sequence: CAWSLPGGRNEKLFF.

V gene TRBV12-3 or TRBV12-4 combines with J gene TRBJ1-1; TCRdb's D call of TRBD1 is untestable without DNA. This CDR3 region has 14 residues. The CDR3 reads CASTSQGSYTEAFF.

The rearrangement links TRBV12-3 or TRBV12-4 to TRBJ1-5; the TCRdb D gene call, TRBD1, has no DNA to confirm it. This CDR3 has 14 residues. CDR3 region: CASSRRGDNQPQHF.

This chain connects TRBV25-1 to TRBJ2-1; TCRdb's D gene call, TRBD1, goes unchecked for lack of DNA. Germline assignment: CDR1 MGHDK and CDR2 SYGVNS. The CDR3 runs 13 residues. CDR3 in amino acids: CASSGGRGNEQFF.

The chain has TRBV18 and TRBJ2-7; the D gene TCRdb calls, TRBD1, cannot be checked with no DNA. Germline V CDR1 and CDR2: KGHSH, LQKENI. CDR3 length: 15 residues. This CDR3 is CASSPRGQRNYEQYF.

J is TRBJ2-5 and V is TRBV20-1; TCRdb's D gene call, TRBD1, goes unchecked for lack of DNA. CDR1 is DFQATT and CDR2 is SNEGSKA in the germline V gene (reference sequence). This CDR3 contains 11 residues. The CDR3 sequence: CSAPGEETQYF.

The chain combines TRBV20-1 with TRBJ1-2; TCRdb's D call of TRBD1 is untestable without DNA. The CDR3 consists of 14 residues. CDR1 and CDR2 (germline): DFQATT, SNEGSKA (reference sequence). The CDR3: CSASLGGDAGGYTF.

The V gene is TRBV4-2, the J gene TRBJ1-5; TCRdb gives TRBD1 as the D gene, but with no DNA this cannot be confirmed. Germline V gene lookup returns CDR1 LGHNA and CDR2 YNFKEQ. CDR3 length: 15 residues. CDR3 region: CASSLDGQTNQPQHF.

V usage is TRBV12-3 or TRBV12-4 and J usage is TRBJ2-2; lacking DNA, the TRBD1 call made by TCRdb goes unchecked. This CDR3 spans 16 amino acids. CDR3 region: CASSLFSPRSTGELFF.

V and J are TRBV7-8 and TRBJ2-5. CDR1 is SGHVS and CDR2 is FQNEAQ in the germline V gene. This CDR3 is 15 amino acids long. The CDR3 sequence is CASSLDSGVQETQYF. Based on the CDR3 plus reference TRBV7-8 and TRBJ2-5, the full variable domain is GAGVSQSPRYKVAKRGQDVALRCDPISGHVSLFWYQQALGQGPEFLTYFQNEAQLDKSGLPSDRFFAERPEGSVSTLKIQRTQQEDSAVYLCASSLDSGVQETQYFGPGTRLLVL.

The chain links TRBV3-1 to TRBJ2-7; TCRdb proposes TRBD1, but this gene call is untestable without DNA. Germline lookup yields CDR1 LGHDT and CDR2 YNNKEL (reference sequence). There are 12 residues in the CDR3. The CDR3 here is CASSQKGHEQYF.

The chain is built from TRBV7-9 and TRBJ1-4. Germline loops: CDR1 SEHNR, CDR2 FQNEAQ (reference sequence). The CDR3 runs 14 residues. CDR3 residues: CASRIGSTNEKLFF.

This chain links TRBV3-1 with TRBJ2-7; absent DNA, TCRdb's TRBD1 call cannot be checked. Germline V gene lookup returns CDR1 LGHDT and CDR2 YNNKEL (reference sequence). This CDR3 region has 15 residues. The CDR3 reads CASSHEGQGFYEQYF.

This chain connects TRBV4-2 to TRBJ2-3; there is no DNA to check the TCRdb D call of TRBD2. The CDR3 covers 16 residues. Germline V gene sequence: CDR1 LGHNA, CDR2 YNFKEQ. CDR3 sequence: CASSQGSGGAGDTQYF.

The V gene is TRBV4-3, the J gene TRBJ2-2; TCRdb names TRBD1, which stays unverified in the absence of DNA. Germline CDR1 reads LGHNA; CDR2 reads YSLEER. The CDR3 runs to 17 residues. CDR3 residues: CASSQASRQGYTGELFF.

The genes are TRBV7-2 and TRBJ2-7; TCRdb's D call, TRBD1, is unchecked because there is no DNA. This CDR3 has 13 amino acids. Germline-derived CDR1 and CDR2 are SGHTA and FQGNSA. The CDR3 is CASSHRGPYEQYF. Full variable domain (remainder filled in from reference TRBV7-2 and TRBJ2-7): GAGVSQSPSNKVTEKGKDVELRCDPISGHTALYWYRQSLGQGLEFLIYFQGNSAPDKSGLPSDRFSAERTGGSVSTLTIQRTQQEDSAVYLCASSHRGPYEQYFGPGTRLTVT.

The rearrangement joins TRBV4-2 to TRBJ2-3; TCRdb lists TRBD1, though no DNA is available to test this call. There are 20 residues in the CDR3. From germline, CDR1 is LGHNA and CDR2 YNFKEQ. CDR3 sequence reads: CASSQEIRSGHRVDSDTQYF.

This sequence joins TRBV18 and TRBJ2-1; the TRBD1 assignment by TCRdb is unverifiable without DNA. In germline, CDR1 is KGHSH, CDR2 LQKENI. The CDR3 spans 13 residues. The CDR3 here is CATAWGAYNEQFF.

V gene TRBV10-3 combines with J gene TRBJ1-3; TCRdb's D call of TRBD1 is untestable without DNA. Germline values: CDR1 ENHRY, CDR2 SYGVKD. CDR3 length equals 16 residues. CDR3 amino acids: CAISESKGAAGNTIYF.

The V call is TRBV9, the J call TRBJ2-1; TCRdb proposes TRBD1, but this gene call is untestable without DNA. The CDR3 spans 14 residues. Germline V lookup: CDR1 SGDLS, CDR2 YYNGEE. CDR3 amino acids: CASSVGGITGEQFF.

The J gene is TRBJ1-1, the V gene TRBV30; as DNA is missing, the TRBD1 call by TCRdb cannot be tested. From germline, CDR1 is GTSNPN and CDR2 SVGIG (reference sequence). The CDR3 spans 12 residues. CDR3 sequence: CARDRLNTEAFF.